This T cell receptor beta chain derives from a study of T cell changes during pregnancy in multiple sclerosis. This table comes from immunoSEQ multiplex PCR, and its TCRdb copy is limited to in-frame clones, with some not included. This table holds roughly 25,000 clones, 89% found once. CDR1 MNHEY and CDR2 SMNVEV come from the germline V gene (reference sequence). The V end lost 6 bases, the J end lost 8 bases, and 22 bases lay between the germline ends. The CDR3 runs 15 residues. The sequence came from a female donor with multiple sclerosis, enrolled in a pregnancy study. The chain recombines TRBV27 with TRBJ1-2, with D perhaps matching TRBD1 (5 bases). Here the sequenced sample was CD8+ T cells from peripheral blood mononuclear cells, taken in the second trimester of pregnancy. The CDR3 DNA reads as TGTGCCAGCAGCCCGAGGACACCCGGCTATGAGGGCTACACCTTC. It codes for CASSPRTPGYEGYTF.